Below, 8 T cell receptor beta chains from the same sample are listed, as sequenced in a study of shared clonotypes between healthy human individuals. Profiling relied on immunoSEQ multiplex PCR, and the TCRdb table lists in-frame clones only, not all of them. The data contain 600,000 to 750,000 clones, 72% of them singletons. Input material: memory CD4+ T cells sorted from blood. Subset in this sample: CD45RA-negative fraction. These receptors were collected from a woman in her thirties in good health.

The chain employs TRBV7-2 and TRBJ2-1, with TRBD2 matching 10 bases. V dropped 7 bases and J dropped 1; count of bases not matched to a gene: 16. The germline CDR1 and CDR2 sequences are SGHTA and FQGNSA. This CDR3 is built from 19 residues. CDR3: CASNDFYPGLAVSYNEQFF. The CDR3 nucleotides read TGTGCCAGCAACGATTTCTATCCTGGACTAGCGGTTTCCTACAATGAGCAGTTCTTC.

The V gene is TRBV4-1, the J gene TRBJ2-3, with D possibly matching TRBD2 (6 bases). This CDR3 comprises 15 residues. Germline values: CDR1 MGHRA, CDR2 YSYEKL. Trimming stripped 3 bases from V and 1 base from J, with 11 bases between. In DNA, the CDR3 is TGCGCCAGCAGCCATCAGGGCGGGGGCACAGATACGCAGTATTTT. It translates to CASSHQGGGTDTQYF.

CDR3: CASSQPQAAGNTIYF. CDR3 in DNA: TGCGCCAGCAGTCAACCCCAGGCCGCTGGAAACACCATATATTTT. The chain employs TRBV5-1 and TRBJ1-3; D gene unclear. Germline assignment: CDR1 SGHRS and CDR2 YFSETQ. The ends were cut back, 5 bases at V and 2 bases at J, with 14 bases in the middle. This CDR3 spans 15 amino acids.

J is TRBJ2-7 and V is TRBV6-6; D unclear. Trimming pared 4 bases from V and 3 bases from J, leaving 7 bases between. This CDR3 has 12 residues. In germline, CDR1 is MNHNY, CDR2 SVGAGI (reference sequence). In DNA form, the CDR3 reads TGTGCCAGCAGTTTTAACCACTACGAGCAGTACTTC. Translating gives CASSFNHYEQYF.

The gene calls are TRBV28 and TRBJ1-2; D is possibly TRBD1 (5 bases). This CDR3 has 13 amino acids. The ends were cut back, 7 bases at V and 4 bases at J, with 13 bases in the middle. Germline values: CDR1 MDHEN, CDR2 SYDVKM. This CDR3 reads CASNGGGVYGYTF. The CDR3 nucleotides are TGTGCCAGCAATGGTGGAGGGGTCTATGGCTACACCTTC.

The chain links TRBV2 to TRBJ2-3, with 7 positions matching TRBD1. The CDR3 consists of 15 residues. The ends lost 6 bases at V and 0 bases at J; junction bases unmatched: 6. Per the germline V gene, CDR1 is SNHLY and CDR2 is FYNNEI. As DNA, the CDR3 is TGTGCCAGCAGAGACCGGGACAGTAGCACAGATACGCAGTATTTT. Its translation is CASRDRDSSTDTQYF.

This clone was found once. The chain employs TRBV25-1 and TRBJ2-5; no definite D call. The J call is in doubt because the DNA end fits TRBJ2-7 better. Germline V gene data show CDR1 as MGHDK and CDR2 as SYGVNS. The CDR3 totals 12 residues. CDR3 loop: CASSRVSYEQYF. The CDR3 bases are TGTGCCAGCAGTCGCGTAAGTTACGAGCAGTACTTC.

V is TRBV4-1 and J is TRBJ2-1, with 9 bases fitting TRBD2. This CDR3 spans 17 amino acids. After removal of 0 bases from V and 3 bases from J, the junction contained 6 bases not matched to a gene. Germline loops: CDR1 MGHRA, CDR2 YSYEKL. CDR3 amino acids: CASSQDPAGGGYNEQFF. In DNA form, the CDR3 reads TGCGCCAGCAGCCAAGATCCGGCGGGAGGGGGCTACAATGAGCAGTTCTTC.